A single sample is the source of the 25 T cell receptor beta chains below, sequenced in a study of cytomegalovirus exposure and HLA in healthy donors. Use of 60 Vbeta and 13 Jbeta primers characterized the PCR. Clones were read by immunoSEQ multiplex PCR, and TCRdb kept only the in-frame ones, dropping some. The profile shows approximately 130,000 clones, roughly four fifths of them singletons. The material sequenced was PBMCs. The receptors come from a man under 40 in good health and CMV-seronegative.

The chain recombines TRBV5-6 with TRBJ2-2; 12 bases are shared with TRBD2. Germline assignment: CDR1 SGHDT and CDR2 YYEEEE. After removal of 4 bases from V and 6 bases from J, the junction contained 13 bases not matched to a gene. The CDR3 has 18 residues. The CDR3 spells CASSPADPSGGVSGELFF. In DNA, the CDR3 is TGTGCCAGCAGCCCTGCAGACCCTAGCGGGGGGGTTTCCGGGGAGCTGTTTTTT. The full variable domain, completed using reference TRBV5-6 and TRBJ2-2, is DAGVTQSPTHLIKTRGQQVTLRCSPKSGHDTVSWYQQALGQGPQFIFQYYEEEERQRGNFPDRFSGHQFPNYSSELNVNALLLGDSALYLCASSPADPSGGVSGELFFGEGSRLTVL.

This clone has just one count. The chain joins TRBV27 to TRBJ2-3; possible D gene TRBD1, 6 bases. With 5 bases removed from V and 1 base from J, the gap between germline ends came to 25 bases. The CDR3 consists of 19 residues. Germline V CDR1 and CDR2: MNHEY, SMNVEV (reference sequence). This CDR3 reads CASSPRPDRNSWGTDTQYF. The CDR3 DNA sequence: TGTGCCAGCAGTCCCCGACCCGACAGGAACTCTTGGGGCACAGATACGCAGTATTTT.

The genes are TRBV18 and TRBJ2-1; 8 positions match TRBD2. Per the germline V gene, CDR1 is KGHSH and CDR2 is LQKENI. This CDR3 comprises 13 residues. Trimming at V came to 2 bases and at J to 6 bases, leaving 0 bases not matched to a gene. The CDR3 DNA reads TGTGCCAGCTCACCAGCGGGAGGCAATGAGCAGTTCTTC. It yields the protein CASSPAGGNEQFF. The complete variable domain, with remaining parts taken from reference TRBV18 and TRBJ2-1, reads NAGVMQNPRHLVRRRGQEARLRCSPMKGHSHVYWYRQLPEEGLKFMVYLQKENIIDESGMPKERFSAEFPKEGPSILRIQQVVRGDSAAYFCASSPAGGNEQFFGPGTRLTVL.

V is TRBV30 and J is TRBJ2-5, with D tentatively TRBD2 (5 bases). Between the trimmed V and J ends, which lost 3 bases and 3 bases, there was a span of 14 bases. This CDR3 has 14 amino acids. Germline V gene data show CDR1 as GTSNPN and CDR2 as SVGIG (reference sequence). The CDR3 coding sequence is TGTGCCTGGAGACCCAGCGGTAGAAAAGAGACCCAGTACTTC. This gives the protein CAWRPSGRKETQYF. The variable domain in full, completed from reference TRBV30 and TRBJ2-5, reads SQTIHQWPATLVQPVGSPLSLECTVEGTSNPNLYWYRQAAGRGLQLLFYSVGIGQISSEVPQNLSASRPQDRQFILSSKKLLLSDSGFYLCAWRPSGRKETQYFGPGTRLLVL.

This chain joins TRBV5-1 and TRBJ2-3, with 9 bases aligning to TRBD2. Germline V gene sequence: CDR1 SGHRS, CDR2 YFSETQ. V was pared by 6 bases and J by 6 bases, with 5 bases of the junction left unmatched. CDR3 length: 13 residues. CDR3 bases: TGCGCCAGCATGGCGGGGGGGCGTGATACGCAGTATTTT. This sequence encodes CASMAGGRDTQYF.

Only a few counts were recorded for this clone. The chain links TRBV6-1 to TRBJ2-6; D remains unclear. V was pared by 7 bases and J by 3 bases, with 13 bases between. CDR1 is MNHNS and CDR2 is SASEGT in the germline V gene. CDR3 length: 15 amino acids. CDR3 sequence: CASIKDLSGANVLTF. CDR3 nucleotides: TGTGCCAGCATCAAAGACTTGAGTGGGGCCAACGTCCTGACTTTC.

The V and J genes are TRBV7-2 and TRBJ2-2; 10 bases are shared with TRBD2. CDR3 length equals 15 residues. The germline V gene encodes CDR1 SGHTA and CDR2 FQGNSA. Unmatched junction bases numbered 3, after V lost 4 bases and J lost 4 bases. CDR3 protein: CASSYRLAGTGELFF. The CDR3 DNA is TGTGCCAGCAGCTACCGACTAGCGGGCACCGGGGAGCTGTTTTTT.

The chain joins TRBV6-4 to TRBJ1-2; D may be TRBD1 (5 bases). With 2 bases removed from V and 6 bases from J, the gap between germline ends came to 7 bases. This CDR3 is 12 amino acids long. Germline V gives CDR1 MRHNA, CDR2 SNTAGT. The CDR3 is CASSDRGDGYTF. In nucleotides, the CDR3 is TGTGCCAGCAGTGACAGGGGCGATGGCTACACCTTC.

The V and J genes are TRBV7-9 and TRBJ1-2; 10 bases are a match to TRBD1. CDR3 length equals 15 residues. The germline V gene encodes CDR1 SEHNR and CDR2 FQNEAQ (reference sequence). The ends lost 8 bases at V and 2 bases at J; junction bases unmatched: 8. CDR3 residues: CASSEGQGINYGYTF. The CDR3, as DNA: TGTGCCAGCTCCGAGGGACAGGGGATCAACTATGGCTACACCTTC.

This clone appeared a few times. The V gene is TRBV4-1, the J gene TRBJ2-5; TRBD2 agrees at 12 bases. Germline loops: CDR1 MGHRA, CDR2 YSYEKL. With V trimmed by 1 base and J by 2 bases, 2 bases remained unmatched. The CDR3 spans 16 residues. CDR3 region: CASSQGTSGVQETQYF. The CDR3 nucleotides are TGCGCCAGCAGCCAAGGGACTAGCGGGGTACAAGAGACCCAGTACTTC.

This chain uses TRBV27 with TRBJ2-1, with a tentative D call TRBD2 (6 bases). Germline CDR1 MNHEY, CDR2 SMNVEV (reference sequence). The CDR3 is 16 residues long. The V end was cut by 5 bases, the J end by 7 bases, with 21 bases between. The CDR3 protein is CASSGGSFLSKNEQFF. CDR3 nucleotides: TGTGCCAGCAGTGGGGGGTCCTTTCTGAGTAAAAATGAGCAGTTCTTC.

V and J are TRBV4-2 and TRBJ2-7, with TRBD2 identical over 10 bases. This CDR3 is 16 amino acids long. Germline V gives CDR1 LGHNA, CDR2 YNFKEQ. Germline trimming cut 3 bases from V and 2 bases from J; bases unmatched to any gene: 7. CDR3 region: CASSHPTSGETYEQYF. The CDR3 nucleotides read TGTGCCAGCAGCCATCCAACTAGCGGGGAAACCTACGAGCAGTACTTC.

By frequency in the sample, this clone is medium-sized (0.01 to 0.1%). Other DNA sequences in the sample encode the same CDR3. J is TRBJ1-5 and V is TRBV6-1, with 8 bases fitting TRBD1. Germline V gives CDR1 MNHNS, CDR2 SASEGT. The length of the CDR3 is 13 residues. Trimming at V came to 6 bases and at J to 2 bases, leaving 0 bases not matched to a gene. The CDR3 loop reads CASRDRGNQPQHF. CDR3 DNA sequence: TGTGCCAGCAGGGACAGGGGCAATCAGCCCCAGCATTTT.

The genes are TRBV15 and TRBJ1-2; TRBD1 aligns across 9 bases. Looked up from germline, CDR1 is LNHNV and CDR2 is YYDKDF (reference sequence). The CDR3 sequence is 17 residues long. The ends lost 0 bases at V and 8 bases at J; junction bases unmatched: 13. The CDR3 bases are TGTGCCACCAGCAGAGAGGCGCTCGGACAGGGGACGGAAGGCTACACCTTC. Encoded protein: CATSREALGQGTEGYTF.

This chain links TRBV7-8 with TRBJ1-1; maybe TRBD1 (5 bases). In germline, CDR1 is SGHVS, CDR2 FQNEAQ. The CDR3 covers 16 residues. The V and J ends lost 2 bases and 0 bases respectively, with 13 bases between them. CDR3 residues: CASSLREGLMNTEAFF. The DNA of the CDR3 is TGTGCCAGCAGCTTACGGGAGGGACTCATGAACACTGAAGCTTTCTTT. The full variable domain, its missing parts supplied by reference TRBV7-8 and TRBJ1-1, is GAGVSQSPRYKVAKRGQDVALRCDPISGHVSLFWYQQALGQGPEFLTYFQNEAQLDKSGLPSDRFFAERPEGSVSTLKIQRTQQEDSAVYLCASSLREGLMNTEAFFGQGTRLTVV.

The chain links TRBV6-4 to TRBJ2-1, with 11 bases fitting TRBD1. The junction had 7 bases not matched to a gene; V was cut back by 6 bases and J by 3 bases. Germline CDR1 reads MRHNA; CDR2 reads SNTAGT. This CDR3 is 16 amino acids long. CDR3 DNA: TGTGCCAGCAGAGACCGGGACAGGGGGTTCTACAATGAGCAGTTCTTC. Amino acid sequence: CASRDRDRGFYNEQFF.

The chain is built from TRBV29-1 and TRBJ2-7, with D maybe TRBD1 (5 bases). There are 13 residues in the CDR3. V gave up 4 bases and J gave up 5 bases, with 15 bases separating them. The germline gives CDR1 SQVTM, CDR2 ANQGSEA. CDR3 DNA: TGCAGCGTTGCATGGGGCGGCCCACACGAGCAGTACTTC. This gives the protein CSVAWGGPHEQYF.

V gene TRBV7-2 combines with J gene TRBJ2-7; 9 bases line up with TRBD2. Germline loops: CDR1 SGHTA, CDR2 FQGNSA. CDR3 length equals 16 residues. V gave up 5 bases and J gave up 2 bases; unmatched junction bases: 10. The CDR3 loop is CASSPRWAGGTYEQYF. The CDR3 DNA reads TGTGCCAGCAGCCCCCGATGGGCGGGGGGGACCTACGAGCAGTACTTC.

The rearrangement links TRBV28 to TRBJ2-3; TRBD1 matches 7 bases. Germline lookup yields CDR1 MDHEN and CDR2 SYDVKM. The CDR3 consists of 15 residues. V gave up 7 bases and J gave up 3 bases; unmatched junction bases: 10. The CDR3 coding sequence is TGTGCCAGCATTTTGAACCACAGGGGAACAGATACGCAGTATTTT. Translated: CASILNHRGTDTQYF.

As to this clone: The conserved final phenylalanine or tryptophan is absent from the CDR3, which likely points to a read error. The V and J genes are TRBV4-3 and TRBJ2-3, with 11 bases matching TRBD2. CDR1 is LGHNA, CDR2 YSLEER, per germline. This CDR3 comprises 18 residues. V dropped 0 bases and J dropped 1; count of bases not matched to a gene: 6. The CDR3, as DNA: TGCGCCAGCAGCCAAGAATGGCTAGCGGGAGGACGCACAGATACGCAGTATGTT. Its protein product is CASSQEWLAGGRTDTQYV.

This clone turned up a few times. At one end, the junction sequence differs from germline, possibly due to a read error. V gene TRBV30 combines with J gene TRBJ2-7, with D hard to call. Looked up from germline, CDR1 is GTSNPN and CDR2 is SVGIG (reference sequence). CDR3 size: 12 residues. The CDR3 region has the DNA TGTGCCTGGAGTGTAACCCCCTACGAGCGGTACTTC. Translation: CAWSVTPYERYF.

The chain carries TRBV5-6 and TRBJ1-6; D is undetermined. Looked up from germline, CDR1 is SGHDT and CDR2 is YYEEEE. The CDR3 has 15 residues. Trimming cost V 2 bases and J 6 bases, with 12 bases left between them. The CDR3: CASSLTDIGNSPLHF. The CDR3, as DNA: TGTGCCAGCAGCTTAACAGACATCGGTAATTCACCCCTCCACTTT.

The rearrangement links TRBV5-4 to TRBJ2-2, with 7 bases aligning to TRBD2. The CDR3 loop spans 14 amino acids. The V gene end was trimmed by 4 bases and the J gene end by 4 bases; junction bases not matched to a gene: 4. Germline assignment: CDR1 SGHNT and CDR2 YYREEE (reference sequence). CDR3: CASSPTGGTGELFF. Here the CDR3 DNA reads TGTGCCAGCAGCCCGACGGGAGGCACCGGGGAGCTGTTTTTT.

The CDR3 DNA sequence: TGTGCCAGCAGTCGGGGACAGACGAACACTGAAGCTTTCTTT. Translated, it gives CASSRGQTNTEAFF. This sequence joins TRBV28 and TRBJ1-1; 7 nucleotides align to TRBD1. CDR3 size: 14 residues. V lost 5 bases to trimming and J lost 1 base; unmatched junction nucleotides: 4. Germline V CDR1 and CDR2: MDHEN, SYDVKM.

The gene calls are TRBV21-1 and TRBJ2-7; the tabulated D call, TRBD2, remains unverified against the DNA. TRBV21-1 is classified as a pseudogene. This CDR3 has 14 amino acids. The chain's CDR3 is CASSKGLAKYEQYF. CDR3 DNA: TGTGCCAGCAGCAAGGGACTAGCGAAGTACGAGCAGTACTTC.